The rows below give T cell receptor beta chains drawn from one sample of a study of T-cell reconstitution after alpha-beta-depleted transplantation in children. From the PCR reads, TCRdb called clonotypes with MiXCR, one entry per CDR3 protein. The sample records 450,000 to 550,000 distinct CDR3 sequences, 11% being singletons. The sequencing used PBMCs, mostly from graft donor cells, collected 180 days after TCRalphabeta/CD19-depleted stem cell transplant. The receptors here all came from a female patient between 2 and 15 years old who had a stem cell transplant for aplastic anemia, so the T cells may come from the graft donor. Each CDR3 is given with its conserved first and last residue. A D gene is named only where the DNA matches it firmly. Only some rows state a clone size, as once, few, many or a class for expanded clones.

v_call,d_call,clone_size,j_call,cdr3_nt,cdr3_aa
TRBV18,NA,few,TRBJ1-2,TGTGCCAGCTCACCGGGCGTACAGGGTGAGAACTATGGCTACACCTTC,CASSPGVQGENYGYTF
TRBV18,TRBD2,NA,TRBJ2-3,TGTGCCAGCTCACCGTCTACGGGAGGGCCGTTTGATACGCAGTATTTT,CASSPSTGGPFDTQYF
TRBV7-2,NA,few,TRBJ2-7,TGTGCCAGCAGCTCCTCCGGGACTCCTTTGGAGCAGTACTTC,CASSSSGTPLEQYF
TRBV12-3/TRBV12-4,NA,NA,TRBJ2-1,TGTGCCAGCAGTCTGTCTCGAGGGAGGTCCTACAATGAGCAGTTCTTC,CASSLSRGRSYNEQFF
TRBV7-8,NA,few,TRBJ2-1,TGTGCCAGCAGCTACCCTAGGGTCCCCAAGGAGCAGTTCTTC,CASSYPRVPKEQFF
TRBV3-1,NA,few,TRBJ1-1,TGTGCCAGCAGCCTCTCCTCGGGGGAGACTGAAGCTTTCTTT,CASSLSSGETEAFF
TRBV6-5,TRBD2,few,TRBJ2-1,TGTGCCAGCAGTTACGGGCGCCCTAGCGGGAGTCTCAATGAGCAGTTCTTC,CASSYGRPSGSLNEQFF
TRBV20-1,TRBD1,NA,TRBJ2-5,TGCAGTGCTAGTCGGGCTAGACAGGGGAGACGAGAGACCCAGTACTTC,CSASRARQGRRETQYF
TRBV28,NA,NA,TRBJ1-5,TGTGCCAGCAGTTTATTCAGGGGAAAACAGCCCCAGCATTTT,CASSLFRGKQPQHF
TRBV10-1,TRBD1,NA,TRBJ1-1,TGCGCCAGCAGCCAAAATCCGGGACAGGGATCGGACACTGAAGCTTTCTTT,CASSQNPGQGSDTEAFF
TRBV28,NA,few,TRBJ2-1,TGTGCCAGCAAAGGACAGGGAGGGGCCAATGAGCAGTTCTTC,CASKGQGGANEQFF
TRBV29-1,TRBD1,few,TRBJ2-7,TGCAGCGTGCCTAAAACAGGGGCTCGCGACGAGCAGTACTTC,CSVPKTGARDEQYF
TRBV20-1,NA,few,TRBJ2-1,TGCAGTGCAAACGGGCGAGGCTCCTACAATGAGCAGTTCTTC,CSANGRGSYNEQFF
TRBV7-2,TRBD2,NA,TRBJ2-1,TGTGCCAGCAGCCCCACCGGGACTAGAGGAGGTGAGCAGTTCTTC,CASSPTGTRGGEQFF
TRBV11-3,NA,NA,TRBJ2-5,TGTGCCAGCAGTTTGGCAGCCGAAGAGACCCAGTACTTC,CASSLAAEETQYF
TRBV10-3,TRBD1,NA,TRBJ1-3,TGTGCCATCAGAGGACAGGGGGGAACTGGAAACACCATATATTTT,CAIRGQGGTGNTIYF
TRBV11-3,NA,NA,TRBJ2-1,TGTGCCAGCAGCTTAGAGTGGGAGGCCTCCTACAATGAGCAGTTCTTC,CASSLEWEASYNEQFF
TRBV7-6,TRBD2,NA,TRBJ2-1,TGTGCCAGCAGCTCCAGCTTAGCGGGTGCGAGCTCCTACAATGAGCAGTTCTTC,CASSSSLAGASSYNEQFF
TRBV28,TRBD2,many,TRBJ2-3,TGTGCCAGCAGCCCACCCAGACTAGCGGGCACAGATACGCAGTATTTT,CASSPPRLAGTDTQYF
TRBV5-1,NA,few,TRBJ1-4,TGCGCCAGCAGACAGGGTCGGACTAATGAAAAACTGTTTTTT,CASRQGRTNEKLFF
TRBV12-3/TRBV12-4,NA,NA,TRBJ2-3,TGTGCCAGCGTTGGGGGCACAGATACGCAGTATTTT,CASVGGTDTQYF
TRBV18,TRBD1,NA,TRBJ1-5,TGTGCCAGCTCACCAGACAGGGCGGGTCAGCCCCAGCATTTT,CASSPDRAGQPQHF
TRBV9,TRBD2,few,TRBJ2-5,TGTGCCAGCAGCGTAGCACCCAGCGGGAGCTTAAAAGAGACCCAGTACTTC,CASSVAPSGSLKETQYF
TRBV11-2,TRBD2,many,TRBJ2-1,TGTGCCAGCAGCTTAGAGGGGAGCGGGAGGGTCCTACACAATGAGCAGTTCTTC,CASSLEGSGRVLHNEQFF
TRBV5-1,NA,few,TRBJ2-5,TGCGCCAGCAGCTTGCCGAGGGAGACCCAGTACTTC,CASSLPRETQYF
TRBV4-3,NA,NA,TRBJ2-1,TGCGCCAGCAGCATGTCGAGGACCCGCGTTGAAAATGAGCAGTTCTTC,CASSMSRTRVENEQFF
TRBV15,TRBD1,many,TRBJ2-1,TGTGCCACCAGCAGAGATGGGACAGACTACAATGAGCAGTTCTTC,CATSRDGTDYNEQFF
TRBV29-1,NA,many,TRBJ2-3,TGCAGCGTCGAACTACCCCGGACAGTTTACGGGGACTCAGATACGCAGTATTTT,CSVELPRTVYGDSDTQYF